These 15 T cell receptor beta chains were all obtained from the same sample, sequenced in a study of OX40 agonist ivuxolimab in advanced cancers. Data came from immunoSEQ multiplex PCR; TCRdb stores just in-frame clones and leaves some out. The table has roughly 80,000 clones, roughly four fifths seen once. Specimen: CD4+ or CD8+ T cells sorted from blood, collected in a trial of the OX40 agonist ivuxolimab. These receptor sequences come from an adult with an advanced solid tumor such as melanoma, head and neck, liver or kidney cancer.

The J gene is TRBJ2-3, the V gene TRBV5-6; a weak D match, TRBD2 (5 bases). V was pared by 4 bases and J by 4 bases, with 13 bases between. CDR3 length: 14 amino acids. Germline V gene sequence: CDR1 SGHDT, CDR2 YYEEEE. The CDR3 spells CASSPGLRADTQYF. In nucleotides, the CDR3 is TGTGCCAGCAGCCCAGGACTGAGGGCAGATACGCAGTATTTT.

The chain carries TRBV7-3 and TRBJ2-2; 10 bases line up with TRBD1. V lost 0 bases and J lost 6; bases outside the gene matches: 4. Germline V CDR1 and CDR2: SGHTA, FQGTGA. The CDR3 has 16 amino acids. CDR3 amino acids: CASSLTWTGGSGELFF. The CDR3 DNA sequence: TGTGCCAGCAGCTTAACTTGGACAGGGGGATCCGGGGAGCTGTTTTTT.

This chain connects TRBV9 to TRBJ2-7; the match to TRBD1 covers 9 bases. The CDR3 totals 16 residues. J lost 2 bases, V lost 4 bases, and 10 bases had no gene match. Looked up from germline, CDR1 is SGDLS and CDR2 is YYNGEE. CDR3 coding DNA: TGTGCCAGCAGCCGTGAACCGGGACAGGGACCCTACGAGCAGTACTTC. Its protein is CASSREPGQGPYEQYF.

This clone was detected only once. The chain joins TRBV6-6 to TRBJ1-1, with D tentatively TRBD1 (6 bases). Trimming took off 5 bases at V and 4 bases at J, with 11 bases between the two ends. The V gene's germline CDR1 is MNHNY and CDR2 SVGAGI (reference sequence). The CDR3 totals 13 residues. The CDR3 nucleotides read TGTGCCAGCAGTATAATGGACAGCACTGAAGCTTTCTTT. Amino acids: CASSIMDSTEAFF.

This clone was seen a few times. The gene calls are TRBV6-5 and TRBJ1-1; no definite D call. There are 15 residues in the CDR3. Looked up from germline, CDR1 is MNHEY and CDR2 is SVGAGI. V shed 0 bases and J shed 0 bases, with 8 bases lying between them. The CDR3 here is CASSYSSELNTEAFF. CDR3 nucleotide sequence: TGTGCCAGCAGTTACTCATCGGAACTGAACACTGAAGCTTTCTTT.

The chain is built from TRBV9 and TRBJ2-3; D not certain. CDR3 length: 15 residues. Germline CDR1 SGDLS, CDR2 YYNGEE. V was trimmed by 0 bases and J by 2 bases, leaving 10 bases between them. The CDR3 coding sequence is TGTGCCAGCAGCGTAGCACCCTTGCACACAGATACGCAGTATTTT. Its protein is CASSVAPLHTDTQYF.

V is TRBV18 and J is TRBJ1-2; weak D call: TRBD1 (5 bases). The CDR3 has 15 amino acids. Trimming removed 0 bases from V and 7 bases from J, with 15 bases in between. Germline V gene lookup returns CDR1 KGHSH and CDR2 LQKENI. CDR3 amino acids: CASSPPTGGAGGYTF. For the CDR3, the DNA is TGTGCCAGCTCACCACCTACCGGAGGGGCGGGTGGCTACACCTTC.

This clone has just one count. The J gene is TRBJ1-3, the V gene TRBV6-5, with a tentative D call TRBD1 (6 bases). CDR3 length equals 14 residues. CDR1 MNHEY and CDR2 SVGAGI come from the germline V gene. The germline V and J ends were trimmed by 6 bases and 0 bases, with 9 bases remaining between them. CDR3 coding DNA: TGTGCCAGCAGACAAGGGGGCTCTGGAAACACCATATATTTT. Translating it yields CASRQGGSGNTIYF.

The V call is TRBV10-3, the J call TRBJ1-5; D not certain. The V gene's germline CDR1 is ENHRY and CDR2 SYGVKD. V shed 3 bases and J shed 12 bases, with 12 bases lying between them. The CDR3 sequence is 12 residues long. CDR3 in DNA: TGTGCCATCAGTGACCCCCTGGGCAGCCAGCATTTT. Its protein is CAISDPLGSQHF.

In this sample, this clone turned up a few times. The chain links TRBV10-3 to TRBJ1-1, with TRBD1 identical over 7 bases. The CDR3 spans 16 residues. CDR1 ENHRY and CDR2 SYGVKD come from the germline V gene. V trimming: 2 bases; J trimming: 0 bases; junction bases outside the gene matches: 6. The CDR3 DNA sequence: TGTGCCATCAGTGAGAGGGGGCGTAACATGAACACTGAAGCTTTCTTT. As protein: CAISERGRNMNTEAFF.

This clone was detected only once. The chain links TRBV10-3 to TRBJ2-7; 11 bases are shared with TRBD1. The CDR3 runs 16 residues. CDR1 and CDR2 from the germline V gene are ENHRY and SYGVKD. V was clipped by 3 bases and J by 0 bases; unmatched bases: 4. The CDR3 region is CAISDLGQGASYEQYF. The DNA of the CDR3 is TGTGCCATCAGTGATCTTGGACAGGGGGCCTCCTACGAGCAGTACTTC.

This chain uses TRBV29-1 with TRBJ1-2, with D possibly matching TRBD1 (6 bases). The ends were cut back, 1 base at V and 6 bases at J, with 9 bases in the middle. Germline V lookup: CDR1 SQVTM, CDR2 ANQGSEA. The CDR3 runs to 12 residues. CDR3 in amino acids: CSVEVNRDGYTF. The CDR3 nucleotides read TGCAGCGTTGAAGTCAACAGGGATGGCTACACCTTC.

V gene TRBV5-4 combines with J gene TRBJ1-2; tentative D call: TRBD1 (5 bases). The germline V and J ends were trimmed by 4 bases and 0 bases, with 13 bases remaining between them. Germline CDR1 is SGHNT and CDR2 is YYREEE (reference sequence). CDR3 size: 15 residues. In nucleotides, the CDR3 is TGTGCCAGCAGCCAAGAATGGGGGACTAACTATGGCTACACCTTC. As protein: CASSQEWGTNYGYTF.

J is TRBJ2-1 and V is TRBV29-1; 8 bases agree with TRBD2. Germline values: CDR1 SQVTM, CDR2 ANQGSEA. The V segment lost 8 bases and the J segment 0 bases; nucleotides outside the gene matches: 12. This CDR3 has 16 residues. CDR3 loop: CSIRGDGGDSYNEQFF. CDR3 in DNA: TGCAGCATTAGGGGAGACGGGGGGGACTCCTACAATGAGCAGTTCTTC.

The gene calls are TRBV4-3 and TRBJ1-2; TRBD1 agrees at 12 bases. CDR1 is LGHNA, CDR2 YSLEER, per germline. CDR3 length: 16 residues. The J segment lost 8 bases and the V segment lost 4 bases, leaving 11 bases of the junction unmatched. CDR3 in amino acids: CASSLDPGQGARGYTF. As DNA, the CDR3 is TGCGCCAGCAGCCTCGATCCGGGACAGGGGGCGCGGGGCTACACCTTC.